This TCR beta chain was captured in a study of shared clonotypes between healthy human individuals. Study-level findings and limits: Shared clonotypes: approximately 5% naive CD4, roughly 3.5% naive CD8, about 2.4% memory CD4, under 0.5% memory CD8.

As to this clone: As yet, its antigen is unknown.

Measured with immunoSEQ multiplex PCR; TCRdb has only the in-frame clones, and not every one. The table records about 960,000 clones, less than 85% of them present only once. Germline V gene lookup returns CDR1 MDHEN and CDR2 SYDVKM. This CDR3 spans 15 amino acids. V was clipped by 8 bases and J by 4 bases; unmatched bases: 12. This sequence was found in a man between 18 and 35 years old in good health. V is TRBV28 and J is TRBJ1-2, with 8 bases matching TRBD1. What was sequenced was memory CD4+ T cells sorted from blood. Subset: CD45RA-negative fraction. The CDR3 sequence is CASLPGTGRFYGYTF. The CDR3 DNA sequence: TGTGCCAGCCTCCCGGGGACAGGTCGTTTCTATGGCTACACCTTC.